This T cell receptor (beta chain) originates from a study of blood T cell repertoires in COVID-19. Turning to the study itself: PBMCs, B-cell-depleted T cells, or T cells were the source of the cDNA or gDNA that made up the material.

Germline CDR1 reads LNHDA; CDR2 reads SQIVND (reference sequence). The germline V and J ends were trimmed by 5 bases and 4 bases, with 18 bases remaining between them. This CDR3 contains 15 residues. Original handling: The authors estimated nucleated cell counts from reference gene primer amplification. The protocol was immunoSEQ multiplex PCR, while the TCRdb copy is restricted to in-frame clones and leaves out a portion. The V and J calls and clone size are taken from that table; D and trimming were inferred from the DNA. The sample has 200,000 to 300,000 clones; more than 65% are singletons. This chain connects TRBV19 to TRBJ2-7, with a possible D match to TRBD1 (5 bases). The sequenced sample consisted of peripheral blood. This TCR derives from a man aged 35-49 years who had recovered from COVID-19. The CDR3 loop is CASSPYTGVRYEQYF. Here the CDR3 DNA reads TGTGCCAGTAGTCCTTATACAGGAGTGAGGTACGAGCAGTACTTC.